The present T cell receptor (beta chain) was sequenced within a study of shared clonotypes between healthy human individuals. Overall study context: The cohort had a couple of women and a few men, ages 18 to 49. Findings and limits, study-wide: The study found lower generation probabilities in non-shared clonotypes than in those shared by all four donors. The expectation was that sequencing depth would affect clonotype sharing among donors.

Source study methods: ImmunoSEQ gave junction-only sequences without quality scores, so filtering differed. Profiling relied on immunoSEQ multiplex PCR, and the TCRdb table lists in-frame clones only, not all of them. V and J calls and clone size follow that table, whereas D and trimming were derived from the DNA. The sample lists 850,000 to 1,200,000 clones, roughly 80% occurring once. For this clone: Antigen unknown. The sample has other DNA sequences that encode this CDR3 too.

The source is a man aged 18-30 years in good health. What was sequenced was memory CD4+ T cells sorted from blood. Subset: CD45RA-negative fraction.

The CDR3 DNA reads as TGTGCCAGCTCACAGACGGTGAACACTGAAGCTTTCTTT. Protein: CASSQTVNTEAFF. This chain links TRBV18 with TRBJ1-1, with D hard to call. CDR1 is KGHSH, CDR2 LQKENI, per germline. The CDR3 loop spans 13 amino acids. Trimming left V 4 bases short and J 0 bases short, with 6 bases between.